Presented here are 9 T cell receptor beta chains from one specimen sequenced in a study of blood T cell repertoires in COVID-19 (dated by TCRdb to 2018 to 2021). Preparation of the library involved the immunoSEQ multiplex PCR assay. Sourced from immuneACCESS, this table was stored by TCRdb with only in-frame sequences that have V and J called. A share of the clones is absent; for the studies checked, an unresolved V gene accounts for under half, and the remainder has no known explanation. Present in this sample are around 150,000 clones, approximately 83% of which were seen just once. Roughly 8% of the sample goes to the ten largest clones. Source material: peripheral blood. These TCRs come from a man in his sixties with acute or convalescent COVID-19.

The CDR3 is CSAPPDYGYTF. Here the CDR3 DNA reads TGCAGTGCTCCCCCGGACTATGGCTACACCTTC. The chain joins TRBV20-1 to TRBJ1-2, with D unclear. V gave up 5 bases and J gave up 3 bases, with 7 bases separating them. Germline V lookup: CDR1 DFQATT, CDR2 SNEGSKA (reference sequence). The CDR3 has 11 amino acids.

The chain uses TRBV6-5 and TRBJ1-1, with 7 bases that match TRBD1. After removal of 6 bases from V and 1 base from J, the junction contained 8 bases not matched to a gene. Germline CDR1 reads MNHEY; CDR2 reads SVGAGI. This CDR3 spans 15 amino acids. CDR3 residues: CASSATGAGNTEAFF. As DNA, the CDR3 is TGTGCCAGCAGCGCCACAGGGGCTGGGAACACTGAAGCTTTCTTT.

This sequence joins TRBV7-9 and TRBJ2-7; 11 bases match TRBD2. Per germline, CDR1 SEHNR and CDR2 FQNEAQ (reference sequence). The CDR3 is 15 residues long. V was pared by 1 base and J by 5 bases, with 4 bases of the junction left unmatched. The CDR3 DNA sequence: TGTGCCAGCAGCTTAGTCACTAGCGGGAGCCACGAGCAGTACTTC. Amino acids: CASSLVTSGSHEQYF.

The gene calls are TRBV4-1 and TRBJ1-1; D is uncertain. Germline V CDR1 and CDR2: MGHRA, YSYEKL. Trimming stripped 4 bases from V and 1 base from J, with 19 bases between. There are 17 residues in the CDR3. As DNA, the CDR3 is TGCGCCAGCAGCCCCCGCCGGGTACCGAATAGGAACACTGAAGCTTTCTTT. As protein: CASSPRRVPNRNTEAFF.

This chain uses TRBV4-1 with TRBJ1-4; 9 bases agree with TRBD1. Germline CDR1 is MGHRA and CDR2 is YSYEKL. V trimming: 4 bases; J trimming: 8 bases; junction bases outside the gene matches: 11. CDR3 length: 16 residues. The CDR3 nucleotides read TGCGCCAGCAGCCTGGACAGGGGCGGCTTAAGCGAAAAACTGTTTTTT. This codes for CASSLDRGGLSEKLFF.

The V call is TRBV5-1, the J call TRBJ1-3; TRBD1 is a possible D gene (5 bases). V was pared by 0 bases and J by 1 base, with 8 bases between. The CDR3 runs to 15 residues. Germline loops: CDR1 SGHRS, CDR2 YFSETQ. CDR3 nucleotide sequence: TGCGCCAGCAGCTTGGAAGGACATTCTGGAAACACCATATATTTT. It translates to CASSLEGHSGNTIYF.

The chain links TRBV5-1 to TRBJ1-2; D perhaps matches TRBD1 (6 bases). This CDR3 is built from 14 residues. From germline, CDR1 is SGHRS and CDR2 YFSETQ. Trimming took 0 bases from V and 8 from J, leaving 14 bases between them. This CDR3 reads CASSLDRGAEGYTF. The CDR3 nucleotides read TGCGCCAGCAGCTTGGATCGGGGGGCAGAGGGCTACACCTTC.

The chain combines TRBV30 with TRBJ1-1; D remains ambiguous. The V gene lost 2 bases and the J gene lost 0 bases, with 4 bases spanning the gap. Germline-derived CDR1 and CDR2 are GTSNPN and SVGIG (reference sequence). The CDR3 consists of 12 residues. The CDR3 region is CAWSPMNTEAFF. The CDR3 region has the DNA TGTGCCTGGAGTCCCATGAACACTGAAGCTTTCTTT.

The J gene is TRBJ1-4, the V gene TRBV3-1 (or the pseudogene TRBV3-2), with D perhaps matching TRBD1 (5 bases). With 7 bases removed from V and 8 bases from J, the gap between germline ends came to 17 bases. The germline gives CDR1 LGHDT, CDR2 YNNKEL (reference sequence). This CDR3 comprises 14 residues. The DNA for the CDR3 is TGTGCCAGCACCCGGGACTTCTACGACGAAAAACTGTTTTTT. Protein product: CASTRDFYDEKLFF.